This T cell receptor (beta chain) was recovered during a study of response to subunit inactivated influenza vaccine. Overall study results and limits: Authors suggested each seasonal flu vaccination may recruit only limited numbers of new T cells.

The CDR3 covers 13 residues. Germline-derived CDR1 and CDR2 are DFQATT and SNEGSKA (reference sequence). The V end lost 3 bases, the J end lost 8 bases, and 14 bases lay between the germline ends. MiXCR, run by TCRdb on the RT-PCR reads, gives a single entry per CDR3 protein. The sample carries 500,000 to 600,000 distinct CDR3 sequences, approximately 12% recorded once. This clonotype has more than one count but fewer than ten. As yet, its antigen is unknown. The sequenced sample was PBMCs from blood, obtained more than 35 days after vaccination. This receptor was obtained from a man aged 50 to 60 who received an inactivated influenza vaccine. The chain uses TRBV20-1 and TRBJ2-1; a weak D match, TRBD1 (5 bases). Here the CDR3 DNA reads TGCAGTGCTAGTCCCCCAGGGTTAGATGAGCAGTTCTTC. It is translated as CSASPPGLDEQFF.